This T cell receptor beta chain comes out of a study of blood T cell repertoires in COVID-19. Whole-study context: PBMCs, B-cell-depleted T cells, or T cells provided the cDNA or gDNA that made up the material.

Measured with immunoSEQ multiplex PCR; TCRdb has only the in-frame clones, and not every one. The sample shows some 180,000 clones, 87% of them seen only once. The V segment lost 6 bases and the J segment 8 bases; nucleotides outside the gene matches: 9. Per germline, CDR1 MNHEY and CDR2 SVGAGI. This CDR3 spans 13 amino acids. Sequencing used peripheral blood. The chain links TRBV6-5 to TRBJ1-2; TRBD1 matches at 7 bases. This clonotype was sampled from a man between 60 and 75 years old with active or convalescent COVID-19. The CDR3 DNA reads TGTGCCAGCAGAGTGGACAGGAAGGGAGGCTACACCTTC. Amino acids: CASRVDRKGGYTF.